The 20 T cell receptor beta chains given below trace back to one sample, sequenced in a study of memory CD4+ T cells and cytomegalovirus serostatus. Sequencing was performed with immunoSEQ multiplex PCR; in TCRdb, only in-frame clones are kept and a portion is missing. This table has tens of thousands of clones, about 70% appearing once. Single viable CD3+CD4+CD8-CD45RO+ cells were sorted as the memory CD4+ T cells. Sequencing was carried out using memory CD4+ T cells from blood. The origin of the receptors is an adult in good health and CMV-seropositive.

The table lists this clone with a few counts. The CDR3 region is CASSYLASYEQYF. CDR3 DNA: TGTGCCAGCAGCTATCTAGCCTCCTACGAGCAGTACTTC. The chain links TRBV11-2 to TRBJ2-7; a weak D match, TRBD2 (5 bases). Germline values: CDR1 SGHAT, CDR2 FQNNGV. The V and J ends lost 4 bases and 0 bases respectively, with 7 bases between them. This CDR3 has 13 residues.

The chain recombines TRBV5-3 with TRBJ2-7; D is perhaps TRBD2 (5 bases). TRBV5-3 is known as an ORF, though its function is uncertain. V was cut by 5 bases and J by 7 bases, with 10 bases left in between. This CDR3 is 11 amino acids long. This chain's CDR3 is CARSRPGEQYF. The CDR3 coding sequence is TGTGCCAGAAGTCGCCCGGGAGAGCAGTACTTC.

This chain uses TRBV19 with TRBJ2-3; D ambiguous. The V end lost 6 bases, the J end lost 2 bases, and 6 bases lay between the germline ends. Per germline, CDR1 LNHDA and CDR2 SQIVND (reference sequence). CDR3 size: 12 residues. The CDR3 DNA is TGTGCCAGTAGGGACCCCACAGATACGCAGTATTTT. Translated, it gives CASRDPTDTQYF. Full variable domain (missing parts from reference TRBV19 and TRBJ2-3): DGGITQSPKYLFRKEGQNVTLSCEQNLNHDAMYWYRQDPGQGLRLIYYSQIVNDFQKGDIAEGYSVSREKKESFPLTVTSAQKNPTAFYLCASRDPTDTQYFGPGTRLTVL.

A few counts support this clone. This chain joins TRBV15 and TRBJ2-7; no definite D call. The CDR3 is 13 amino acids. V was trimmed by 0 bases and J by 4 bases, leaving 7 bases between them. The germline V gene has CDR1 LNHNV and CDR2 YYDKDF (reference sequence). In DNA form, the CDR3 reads TGTGCCACCAGCAGAGATGGTGGATACGAGCAGTACTTC. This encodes CATSRDGGYEQYF.

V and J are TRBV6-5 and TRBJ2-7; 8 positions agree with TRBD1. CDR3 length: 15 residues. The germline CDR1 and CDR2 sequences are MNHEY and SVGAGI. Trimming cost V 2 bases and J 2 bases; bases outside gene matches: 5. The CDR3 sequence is CASSYGEQGAYEQYF. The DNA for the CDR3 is TGTGCCAGCAGTTACGGAGAACAGGGGGCCTACGAGCAGTACTTC.

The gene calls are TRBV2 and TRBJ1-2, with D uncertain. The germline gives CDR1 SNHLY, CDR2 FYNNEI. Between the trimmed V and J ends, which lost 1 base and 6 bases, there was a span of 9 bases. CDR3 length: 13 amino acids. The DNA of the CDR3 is TGTGCCAGCAGTGAAGGGCAGCCTAATGGCTACACCTTC. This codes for CASSEGQPNGYTF. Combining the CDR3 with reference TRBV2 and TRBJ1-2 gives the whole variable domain EPEVTQTPSHQVTQMGQEVILRCVPISNHLYFYWYRQILGQKVEFLVSFYNNEISEKSEIFDDQFSVERPDGSNFTLKIRSTKLEDSAMYFCASSEGQPNGYTFGSGTRLTVV.

CDR3 sequence reads: CASSSSGRNIQYF. The DNA for the CDR3 is TGTGCCAGCAGCTCCAGCGGGAGGAACATTCAGTACTTC. The V call is TRBV5-4, the J call TRBJ2-4, with TRBD2 matching over 9 bases. Germline CDR1 reads SGHNT; CDR2 reads YYREEE (reference sequence). After removal of 3 bases from V and 7 bases from J, the junction contained 2 bases not matched to a gene. The CDR3 has 13 residues.

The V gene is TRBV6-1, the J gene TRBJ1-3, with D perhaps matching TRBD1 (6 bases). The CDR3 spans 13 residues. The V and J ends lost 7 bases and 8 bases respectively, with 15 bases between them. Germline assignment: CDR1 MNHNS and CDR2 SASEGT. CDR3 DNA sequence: TGTGCCAGCATCAACAGGGATTCCTACACCATATATTTT. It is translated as CASINRDSYTIYF.

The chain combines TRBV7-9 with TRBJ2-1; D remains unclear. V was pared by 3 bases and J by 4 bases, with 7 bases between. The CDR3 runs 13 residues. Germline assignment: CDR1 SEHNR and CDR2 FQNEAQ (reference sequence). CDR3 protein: CASSFDGYNEQFF. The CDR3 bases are TGTGCCAGCAGCTTCGACGGATACAATGAGCAGTTCTTC.

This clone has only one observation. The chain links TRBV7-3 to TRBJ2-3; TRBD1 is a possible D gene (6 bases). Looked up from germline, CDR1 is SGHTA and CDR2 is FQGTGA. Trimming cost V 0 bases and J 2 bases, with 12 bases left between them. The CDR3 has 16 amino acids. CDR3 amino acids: CASSLTGGRHTDTQYF. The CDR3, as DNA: TGTGCCAGCAGCTTAACAGGGGGAAGACACACAGATACGCAGTATTTT.

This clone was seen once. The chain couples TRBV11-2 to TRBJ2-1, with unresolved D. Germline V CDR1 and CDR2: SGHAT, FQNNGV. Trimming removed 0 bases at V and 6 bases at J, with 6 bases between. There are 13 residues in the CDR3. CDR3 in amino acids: CASSLDRPNEQFF. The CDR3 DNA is TGTGCCAGCAGCTTAGACCGTCCCAATGAGCAGTTCTTC.

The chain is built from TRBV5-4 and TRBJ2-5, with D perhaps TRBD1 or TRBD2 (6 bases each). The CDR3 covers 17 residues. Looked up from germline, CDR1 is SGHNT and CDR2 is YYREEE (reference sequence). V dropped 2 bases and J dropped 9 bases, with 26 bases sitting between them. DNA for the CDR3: TGTGCCAGCAGCTTCGAACCCCCTGGAAGTGGGGGGCGGGCCCAGTACTTC. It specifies CASSFEPPGSGGRAQYF. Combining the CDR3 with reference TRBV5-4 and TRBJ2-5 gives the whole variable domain ETGVTQSPTHLIKTRGQQVTLRCSSQSGHNTVSWYQQALGQGPQFIFQYYREEENGRGNFPPRFSGLQFPNYSSELNVNALELDDSALYLCASSFEPPGSGGRAQYFGPGTRLLVL.

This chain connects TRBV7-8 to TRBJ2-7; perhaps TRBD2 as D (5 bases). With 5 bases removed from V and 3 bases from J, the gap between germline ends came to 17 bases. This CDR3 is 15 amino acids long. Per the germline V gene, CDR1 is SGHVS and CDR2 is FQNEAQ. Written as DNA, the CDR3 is TGTGCCAGCAGCAGAACTAGTATCACATACTACGAGCAGTACTTC. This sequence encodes CASSRTSITYYEQYF.

This chain's CDR3 is CASSPQLASADYEQYF. The CDR3, as DNA: TGTGCCAGCAGTCCCCAGCTGGCTAGCGCGGACTACGAGCAGTACTTC. The rearrangement joins TRBV6-6 to TRBJ2-7, with D perhaps TRBD2 (6 bases). The V end was cut by 5 bases, the J end by 3 bases, with 20 bases between. The CDR3 loop spans 16 amino acids. Germline V gene lookup returns CDR1 MNHNY and CDR2 SVGAGI (reference sequence).

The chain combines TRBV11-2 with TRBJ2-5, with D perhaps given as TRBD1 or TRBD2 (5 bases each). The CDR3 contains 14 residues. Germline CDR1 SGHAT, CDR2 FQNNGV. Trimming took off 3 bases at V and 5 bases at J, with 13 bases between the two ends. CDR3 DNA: TGTGCCAGCAGCTTGTCCCCGGGGCAGGAGACCCAGTACTTC. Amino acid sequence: CASSLSPGQETQYF.

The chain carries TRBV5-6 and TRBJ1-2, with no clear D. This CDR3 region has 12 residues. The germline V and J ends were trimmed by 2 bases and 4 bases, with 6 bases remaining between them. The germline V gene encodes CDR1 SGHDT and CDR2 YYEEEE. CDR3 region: CASSFSTYGYTF. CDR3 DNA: TGTGCCAGCAGCTTTAGCACCTATGGCTACACCTTC.

CDR3 coding DNA: TGCGCCAGCAGCACAGGGACAGGGGTTGGCTATGGCTACACCTTC. Translated, it gives CASSTGTGVGYGYTF. The V and J genes are TRBV5-1 and TRBJ1-2, with TRBD1 matching 10 bases. The CDR3 runs to 15 residues. Germline V CDR1 and CDR2: SGHRS, YFSETQ. V was clipped by 4 bases and J by 4 bases; unmatched bases: 7.

The CDR3 spells CASSPGTSTYEQYF. The DNA for the CDR3 is TGTGCCAGCAGCCCCGGGACTAGTACCTACGAGCAGTACTTC. The gene calls are TRBV6-6 and TRBJ2-7; 8 nucleotides agree with TRBD2. With 6 bases clipped from V and 2 bases from J, the junction kept 6 bases outside the gene matches. Germline values: CDR1 MNHNY, CDR2 SVGAGI (reference sequence). The CDR3 is 14 residues long.

CDR3 loop: CASGGEAYGYTF. The CDR3 nucleotides read TGTGCCAGCGGGGGGGAAGCATATGGCTACACCTTC. The chain joins TRBV7-9 to TRBJ1-2, with D perhaps TRBD1 (5 bases). CDR3 length equals 12 residues. The V gene lost 8 bases and the J gene lost 5 bases, with 12 bases spanning the gap. Germline V gene lookup returns CDR1 SEHNR and CDR2 FQNEAQ (reference sequence).

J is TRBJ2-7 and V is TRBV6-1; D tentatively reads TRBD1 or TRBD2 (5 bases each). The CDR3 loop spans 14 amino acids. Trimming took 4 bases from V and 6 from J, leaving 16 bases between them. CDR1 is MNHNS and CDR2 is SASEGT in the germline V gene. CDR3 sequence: CASSGGEVTGEQYF. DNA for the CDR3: TGTGCCAGCAGTGGAGGGGAAGTAACTGGCGAGCAGTACTTC.